Below, one T cell receptor (beta chain) is given with its context. The antigen it binds to is not known. No base quality information exists; no much larger clone differs at one position. CD8 naive samples consisted of CD45RO-negative cells that were positively selected for CCR7, yielding a CD45RA+CCR7+ population without TemRA cells. Donors were healthy HIV-negative adults with no recently reported acute infections or vaccinations. Only Caucasian adults living in Nashville, Tennessee, USA were represented among the donors. Blood was collected by leukapheresis, and PBMCs were isolated by Ficoll-Histopaque density gradient centrifugation and then cryopreserved in liquid nitrogen vapor phase. Analytical flow cytometry was used to check the purity and quantity of every magnetically sorted T cell population. Each sorted fraction had its genomic DNA isolated and then quantified by UV absorbance on a Nanodrop 2000c.

Using the deep immunoSEQ assay, TCR CDR3 regions were amplified from genomic DNA by multiplex PCR. Genomic DNA extracted from each cell subset was distributed evenly over all wells of several immunoSEQ 96-well plates, and each plate served as one replicate. For sorted subsets, each replicate PCR was loaded with around 200 ng genomic DNA, equivalent to 30,000 to 35,000 T cell genomes. Purified libraries were measured with a Qubit 3.0 fluorometer, size-checked on a Bioanalyzer 2100, and measured again with the KAPA Library Quantification kit. Every immunoSEQ 96-well plate was sequenced on a separate single-read 150-cycle Illumina NextSeq 550 flow cell. From the authors' description of their analysis: Because the immunoSEQ output included only junctional sequences and no quality scores, the filtering could not be the same as the filtering used for full-length reads. To assign V/J genes and CDR3, sequences were annotated against IMGT germline references using PyIR, a Python wrapper for IgBLAST v1.9. Reads were filtered out if the reads had weak V/J assignments (E-value above 1e-6), no CDR3, stop codons, out-of-frame junctions, or ambiguous translated residues. V3J clonotypes were defined as sequences sharing the same inferred V gene, J gene, and CDR3 amino acid sequence. Percentage overlap between repertoires was calculated by dividing the number of shared unique clonotypes by the size of the smaller repertoire. Repertoire richness was assessed with RTK rarefaction, the Chao1 estimator, and Recon v2.1 estimates of unobserved clonotypes. Generation probabilities for all TCRbeta clonotypes obtained by the gDNA method from four donors were computed using OLGA. This is the immuneACCESS table as TCRdb keeps it, with only in-frame sequences that have V and J called. A part of the clones is gone; compared with another copy, unresolved V genes explain less than half, and the rest is unexplained. V, J and clone size are those of that table, while D and trimming were read from the DNA. The sample profile shows some 2,000,000 clones; roughly 94% of them were found once. Clones ranked in the top ten supply about 1.1% of the sample.

The sample is drawn from a study of shared clonotypes between healthy human individuals (TCRdb year 2020). In the study overall: The cohort included a few men and a couple of women between 18 and 49 years of age. For each donor, three plates each were used for CD4 naive and CD4 memory, two plates were used for CD8 naive, and one plate was used for CD8 memory. To estimate repertoire size and how much clonotypes are shared between individuals, the study performed deep sequencing of blood TCR repertoires from roughly five healthy adults. Libraries were prepared and TCR repertoires were sequenced by different laboratories using diverse techniques, in order to increase sequencing depth and limit assay-specific biases. Each donor's leukapheresis produced roughly between roughly 0.85 and 9.5 billion PBMCs.

Broader findings and caveats from the paper: The genetic and exposure-history diversity represented was limited by the small number of donors. Sampling was limited to blood, and TCR repertoires in tissue likely differ from TCR repertoires in blood. When a few donors were compared, the shared fraction of clonotypes was about 5% for naive CD4, around 3.5% for naive CD8, 2.3% for memory CD4, and about 0.36% for memory CD8. Higher generation probabilities were observed for clonotypes shared by all four sorted-subset donors than for non-shared clonotypes. Pairwise subsampling indicated that sequencing depth was expected to affect the degree of clonotype sharing among donors. Even with the large sequencing depth, rarefaction of the sorted-subset datasets indicated that sequencing was incomplete. Estimated clonotype richness was generally larger for naive than for memory subsets.

Trimming at the junction amounts to 2 bases on V and 15 bases on J, and the germline ends lie 21 bases apart. The CDR3 goes from the cysteine to the phenylalanine over 14 residues. The CDR3 DNA has 42 bases and is translated from base 1. The germline V gene (reference sequence) supplies CDR1 MNHEY and CDR2 SMNVEV. Material: naive CD8+ T cells sorted from blood. Per the publication, the cell subset or site label means: CD45RA+CCR7+. The V and J segments used are TRBV27 and TRBJ2-3; a weak D assignment points to TRBD1 (5 bases agree). The TCR comes from a man between 18 and 35 years old in good health. The DNA reads as follows: TGTGCCAGCAGTTTAACGTCAGCGACAGTCCCTTTTTATTTT. The translation is CASSLTSATVPFYF.